What follows are 24 T cell receptor beta chains derived from one specimen sequenced in a study of blood T cells in healthy people across ages. A sample-barcoded 5' primer and a J-beta primer mix were used in a second PCR of roughly 6 to 11 cycles. Via MiXCR, TCRdb re-called the 5' RACE reads, giving one row per CDR3 protein. The table records some 1,500,000 distinct CDR3 sequences, less than 45% of them present only once. Material: blood. These receptor sequences come from a woman aged 18-35 years in good health.

The gene calls are TRBV12-3 or TRBV12-4 and TRBJ2-7, with D perhaps matching TRBD2 (5 bases). The tail of the sequence fits TRBJ2-4 better, so the J call may be wrong. This CDR3 is built from 14 residues. CDR3 amino acids: CASSIPGERNIQYF. The CDR3 region has the DNA TGTGCCAGCAGTATCCCCGGGGAGAGGAACATTCAGTACTTC.

The J gene is TRBJ2-1, the V gene TRBV5-1; no clear D gene. Germline lookup yields CDR1 SGHRS and CDR2 YFSETQ. The germline V and J ends were trimmed by 0 bases and 3 bases, with 10 bases remaining between them. The CDR3 loop spans 15 amino acids. The CDR3 DNA reads as TGCGCCAGCAGCTTGGCGGTAGCCGACTACAATGAGCAGTTCTTC. Protein product: CASSLAVADYNEQFF.

The chain employs TRBV7-9 and TRBJ2-3, with 8 bases that match TRBD1. After removal of 0 bases from V and 4 bases from J, the junction contained 9 bases not matched to a gene. Germline V lookup: CDR1 SEHNR, CDR2 FQNEAQ (reference sequence). The CDR3 consists of 17 residues. CDR3 loop: CASSLALRGQEADTQYF. The CDR3 DNA follows: TGTGCCAGCAGCTTAGCCTTACGGGGACAGGAAGCAGATACGCAGTATTTT. The whole variable domain, filled in from reference TRBV7-9 and TRBJ2-3, reads DTGVSQNPRHKITKRGQNVTFRCDPISEHNRLYWYRQTLGQGPEFLTYFQNEAQLEKSRLLSDRFSAERPKGSFSTLEIQRTEQGDSAMYLCASSLALRGQEADTQYFGPGTRLTVL.

The V and J genes are TRBV12-3 or TRBV12-4 and TRBJ2-1; the match to TRBD2 covers 9 bases. CDR3 length: 14 residues. V lost 5 bases, J lost 8 bases, and 7 bases stayed unmatched. CDR3 sequence: CASSVPGLAHEQFF. The CDR3 region has the DNA TGTGCCAGCAGTGTCCCGGGACTAGCTCATGAGCAGTTCTTC.

Regarding this clonotype: At one of its ends the junction is not consistent with the germline gene, which may arise from a read error. V and J are TRBV7-9 and TRBJ1-2; 8 positions match TRBD1. Germline CDR1 and CDR2: SEHNR and FQNEAQ (reference sequence). The CDR3 extends over 14 amino acids. CDR3 nucleotide sequence: TGTGCCGGCAGCTGGGACAGGTCGCTCTATGGCTACACCTTC. Translating gives CAGSWDRSLYGYTF.

The J gene is TRBJ2-5, the V gene TRBV7-2; D ambiguous. The germline V gene encodes CDR1 SGHTA and CDR2 FQGNSA. Trimming cost V 5 bases and J 1 base, with 8 bases left between them. The CDR3 totals 13 residues. In DNA, the CDR3 is TGTGCCAGCAGCACCCAGGTCCAAGAGACCCAGTACTTC. Translated: CASSTQVQETQYF. The variable domain in full, completed from reference TRBV7-2 and TRBJ2-5, reads GAGVSQSPSNKVTEKGKDVELRCDPISGHTALYWYRQSLGQGLEFLIYFQGNSAPDKSGLPSDRFSAERTGGSVSTLTIQRTQQEDSAVYLCASSTQVQETQYFGPGTRLLVL.

In this sample, this clonotype turned up a few times. The chain employs TRBV7-2 and TRBJ2-2, with 8 bases identical to TRBD2. CDR3 length: 16 residues. V was pared by 2 bases and J by 7 bases, with 9 bases of the junction left unmatched. Germline V gene lookup returns CDR1 SGHTA and CDR2 FQGNSA. The chain's CDR3 is CASSLFERGNYGELFF. The CDR3 coding sequence is TGTGCCAGCAGCTTATTTGAGCGGGGGAACTACGGGGAGCTGTTTTTT.

This clonotype was seen more than once but under ten times. V gene TRBV15 combines with J gene TRBJ1-5; D remains ambiguous. The CDR3 covers 16 residues. V shed 1 base and J shed 4 bases, with 14 bases lying between them. The germline gives CDR1 LNHNV, CDR2 YYDKDF (reference sequence). CDR3 nucleotides: TGTGCCACCAGCAGAGCCCCAAGGGTGCCAAATCAGCCCCAGCATTTT. Encoded protein: CATSRAPRVPNQPQHF.

As for this clonotype: A much larger clone is a single base away; this may be a read error. The chain combines TRBV29-1 with TRBJ2-5; no clear D gene. The J call is doubtful: the DNA matches TRBJ2-7 better. Germline V gene sequence: CDR1 SQVTM, CDR2 ANQGSEA. CDR3 length equals 12 residues. CDR3 in amino acids: CSVARLTGEQYF. The CDR3 DNA reads as TGCAGCGTGGCAAGACTCACTGGCGAGCAGTACTTC.

The rearrangement joins TRBV5-1 to TRBJ2-1; 7 bases fit TRBD1. The V gene end was trimmed by 3 bases and the J gene end by 3 bases; junction bases not matched to a gene: 6. Germline lookup yields CDR1 SGHRS and CDR2 YFSETQ. The CDR3 length is 15 residues. CDR3 sequence reads: CASSYSGTDYNEQFF. The CDR3 coding sequence is TGCGCCAGCAGCTACTCCGGGACAGACTACAATGAGCAGTTCTTC.

The chain combines TRBV28 with TRBJ2-1, with 7 bases lining up with TRBD1. From germline, CDR1 is MDHEN and CDR2 SYDVKM. This CDR3 is built from 16 residues. Trimming at V came to 5 bases and at J to 3 bases, leaving 10 bases not matched to a gene. In nucleotides, the CDR3 is TGTGCCAGCAGTGCCCCGACAGGGTTTGGCTACAATGAGCAGTTCTTC. This sequence encodes CASSAPTGFGYNEQFF.

CDR3 DNA sequence: TGTGCCACCAGTGTTAGCAACGTCCTGACTTTC. Translated, it gives CATSVSNVLTF. The rearrangement uses TRBV24-1 and TRBJ2-6; the D is unclear. Trimming cost V 5 bases and J 9 bases, with 4 bases left between them. Germline loops: CDR1 KGHDR, CDR2 SFDVKD. This CDR3 is built from 11 residues.

The chain combines TRBV15 with TRBJ2-5; D is perhaps TRBD1 (6 bases). CDR1 is LNHNV, CDR2 YYDKDF, per germline (reference sequence). The CDR3 is made up of 16 amino acids. V gave up 0 bases and J gave up 5 bases, with 16 bases separating them. The CDR3 loop is CATSRDPQGLRETQYF. DNA for the CDR3: TGTGCCACCAGCAGAGACCCACAGGGTTTAAGGGAGACCCAGTACTTC.

The chain has TRBV29-1 and TRBJ2-1; possibly TRBD1 for D (6 bases). Matching the DNA end better, TRBJ2-7 makes the J call doubtful. The CDR3 runs to 14 residues. From germline, CDR1 is SQVTM and CDR2 ANQGSEA. CDR3 loop: CSVEYRVTYNEQYF. In DNA, the CDR3 is TGCAGCGTTGAGTACAGGGTGACCTACAATGAGCAGTACTTC.

The chain combines TRBV28 with TRBJ1-5; a weak D match, TRBD1 (5 bases). Trimming cost V 5 bases and J 2 bases, with 25 bases left between them. Germline assignment: CDR1 MDHEN and CDR2 SYDVKM. The CDR3 contains 19 residues. The CDR3 reads CASSLKSGGVYFGNQPQHF. The DNA for the CDR3 is TGTGCCAGCAGTCTCAAGTCGGGGGGAGTATATTTCGGCAATCAGCCCCAGCATTTT.

J is TRBJ2-1 and V is TRBV2; tentative D call: TRBD2 (6 bases). This CDR3 is built from 13 residues. CDR1 and CDR2 (germline): SNHLY, FYNNEI. The V and J ends lost 6 bases and 10 bases respectively, with 16 bases between them. The CDR3 loop reads CASRRTGVGEQFF. The CDR3 DNA follows: TGTGCCAGCAGGAGGACGGGAGTGGGGGAGCAGTTCTTC. Together with reference TRBV2 and TRBJ2-1, the CDR3 gives the full variable domain: EPEVTQTPSHQVTQMGQEVILRCVPISNHLYFYWYRQILGQKVEFLVSFYNNEISEKSEIFDDQFSVERPDGSNFTLKIRSTKLEDSAMYFCASRRTGVGEQFFGPGTRLTVL.

V and J are TRBV7-9 and TRBJ2-3; 11 positions agree with TRBD2. After removal of 6 bases from V and 4 bases from J, the junction contained 6 bases not matched to a gene. The CDR3 loop spans 15 amino acids. The germline gives CDR1 SEHNR, CDR2 FQNEAQ (reference sequence). The CDR3 region has the DNA TGTGCCAGCAGTTCGACTAGCGGGGCCGCAGATACGCAGTATTTT. Translated: CASSSTSGAADTQYF.

In this sample, this clonotype turned up once. The rearrangement uses TRBV29-1 and TRBJ1-2, with D maybe TRBD1 (6 bases). The CDR3 has 13 amino acids. Trimming took 7 bases from V and 4 from J, leaving 16 bases between them. The germline gives CDR1 SQVTM, CDR2 ANQGSEA. In nucleotides, the CDR3 is TGCAGCGCCAGACAGGAGGGGCCCTATGGCTACACCTTC. Translated: CSARQEGPYGYTF.

The chain has TRBV12-3 or TRBV12-4 and TRBJ2-3; no firm D call. Between the trimmed V and J ends, which lost 7 bases and 0 bases, there was a span of 14 bases. The CDR3 has 15 amino acids. The CDR3 sequence: CASKRAFTSTDTQYF. CDR3 coding DNA: TGTGCCAGCAAAAGAGCCTTTACTAGCACAGATACGCAGTATTTT.

In this sample, this clonotype turned up a few times. This chain uses TRBV12-3 or TRBV12-4 with TRBJ2-7; 10 bases match TRBD1. The length of the CDR3 is 15 residues. Trimming removed 5 bases from V and 3 bases from J; junction bases left unmatched: 7. The CDR3 region is CASSRGDRGIYEQYF. The CDR3 nucleotides are TGTGCCAGCAGTCGGGGGGACAGGGGTATCTACGAGCAGTACTTC.

The chain is built from TRBV12-5 and TRBJ2-1, with 8 bases lining up with TRBD2. J was trimmed by 6 bases and V by 5 bases; bases with no gene match: 6. Germline V gives CDR1 LGHNT, CDR2 FRNRAP. The CDR3 totals 14 residues. The CDR3 nucleotides read TGTGCTAGTGGTAGTAGCGGGACCCCCAATGAGCAGTTCTTC. Translation: CASGSSGTPNEQFF.

The chain joins TRBV29-1 to TRBJ2-1; D gene unclear. The length of the CDR3 is 10 residues. Trimming removed 6 bases from V and 10 bases from J, with 10 bases in between. From germline, CDR1 is SQVTM and CDR2 ANQGSEA. The CDR3 sequence is CSVEDLEQFF. The CDR3, as DNA: TGCAGCGTCGAGGATTTAGAGCAGTTCTTC.

The chain links TRBV28 to TRBJ2-1; tentatively, D is TRBD2 (6 bases). CDR3 size: 12 residues. V was pared by 3 bases and J by 9 bases, with 9 bases between. Looked up from germline, CDR1 is MDHEN and CDR2 is SYDVKM. The CDR3 loop is CASSLKAGEQFF. CDR3 in DNA: TGTGCCAGCAGTTTGAAAGCGGGTGAGCAGTTCTTC. Full variable domain (outside the CDR3, taken from reference TRBV28 and TRBJ2-1): DVKVTQSSRYLVKRTGEKVFLECVQDMDHENMFWYRQDPGLGLRLIYFSYDVKMKEKGDIPEGYSVSREKKERFSLILESASTNQTSMYLCASSLKAGEQFFGPGTRLTVL.

The chain links TRBV11-2 to TRBJ1-1; D is ambiguous. V was pared by 5 bases and J by 0 bases, with 7 bases between. CDR1 is SGHAT and CDR2 is FQNNGV in the germline V gene. The CDR3 runs to 13 residues. The CDR3, as DNA: TGTGCCAGCAGCGTGACACTGAACACTGAAGCTTTCTTT. The encoded protein is CASSVTLNTEAFF. The full variable domain, its missing parts supplied by reference TRBV11-2 and TRBJ1-1, is EAGVAQSPRYKIIEKRQSVAFWCNPISGHATLYWYQQILGQGPKLLIQFQNNGVVDDSQLPKDRFSAERLKGVDSTLKIQPAKLEDSAVYLCASSVTLNTEAFFGQGTRLTVV.